The rows below give T cell receptor beta chains drawn from one sample of a study of blood T cell repertoires in COVID-19. Libraries were prepared by immunoSEQ multiplex PCR; TCRdb keeps only in-frame clonotypes and omits some of them. The sample carries some 120,000 clones, approximately 80% recorded once. Sequenced sample: peripheral blood. The source of these receptors is a man between 70 and 80 years old with acute or convalescent COVID-19. The CDR3 runs from the conserved cysteine through the conserved F or W. The order of the fields is CDR3 protein, CDR3 DNA, clone size, V gene, J gene, D gene. A D gene is named only where the DNA matches it firmly. Expanded clones get a size class; other rows say once, few or many, or leave the size out.

cdr3_aa: CASRAGLGYGYTF; cdr3_nt: TGCGCCAGCAGGGCAGGGTTGGGCTATGGCTACACCTTC; clone_size: NA; v_call: TRBV10-2; j_call: TRBJ1-2; d_call: NA
cdr3_aa: CASSQDPDPSGNTIYF; cdr3_nt: TGCGCCAGCAGCCAAGATCCAGATCCCTCTGGAAACACCATATATTTT; clone_size: NA; v_call: TRBV4-1; j_call: TRBJ1-3; d_call: NA
cdr3_aa: CASSQVLLGGYTF; cdr3_nt: TGTGCCAGCAGCCAAGTTTTGCTCGGGGGCTACACCTTC; clone_size: NA; v_call: TRBV3-1/TRBV3-2; j_call: TRBJ1-2; d_call: NA
cdr3_aa: CASSLGGSPLHF; cdr3_nt: TGTGCCAGCAGTTTAGGAGGTTCACCCCTCCACTTT; clone_size: NA; v_call: TRBV28; j_call: TRBJ1-6; d_call: NA
cdr3_aa: CAGRTRTGNNYGYTF; cdr3_nt: TGTGCCGGCAGAACCCGGACAGGGAATAATTATGGCTACACCTTC; clone_size: NA; v_call: TRBV6-5; j_call: TRBJ1-2; d_call: TRBD1
cdr3_aa: CASSSGGSGYEQYF; cdr3_nt: TGTGCCAGCAGCTCAGGGGGGTCCGGCTACGAGCAGTACTTC; clone_size: NA; v_call: TRBV4-2; j_call: TRBJ2-7; d_call: NA
cdr3_aa: CASSSQKNSPLHF; cdr3_nt: TGTGCCAGCAGTTCACAGAAAAATTCACCCCTCCACTTT; clone_size: NA; v_call: TRBV6-6; j_call: TRBJ1-6; d_call: NA
cdr3_aa: CASSQLTDFNYGYTF; cdr3_nt: TGTGCCAGCAGCCAGCTGACAGATTTTAACTATGGCTACACCTTC; clone_size: NA; v_call: TRBV4-2; j_call: TRBJ1-2; d_call: NA
cdr3_aa: CASRTQGVYDSPLHF; cdr3_nt: TGTGCCAGTAGGACACAAGGGGTCTACGATTCACCCCTCCACTTT; clone_size: NA; v_call: TRBV19; j_call: TRBJ1-6; d_call: NA
cdr3_aa: CASSSHNRGLGANSPLHF; cdr3_nt: TGTGCCAGCAGCTCTCATAACAGGGGGCTAGGAGCGAATTCACCCCTCCACTTT; clone_size: NA; v_call: TRBV3-1/TRBV3-2; j_call: TRBJ1-6; d_call: TRBD1
cdr3_aa: CASSLVTVGGIQYF; cdr3_nt: TGTGCCAGCAGCTTGGTAACTGTCGGGGGCATTCAGTACTTC; clone_size: NA; v_call: TRBV5-8; j_call: TRBJ2-4; d_call: NA
cdr3_aa: CASSIWAGNIQYF; cdr3_nt: TGTGCCAGTAGTATATGGGCAGGGAACATTCAGTACTTC; clone_size: NA; v_call: TRBV19; j_call: TRBJ2-4; d_call: NA
cdr3_aa: CASSPQGWTSPLHF; cdr3_nt: TGTGCCAGCAGCCCACAGGGTTGGACTTCACCCCTCCACTTT; clone_size: NA; v_call: TRBV7-2; j_call: TRBJ1-6; d_call: NA
cdr3_aa: CASSLGPGDTQYF; cdr3_nt: TGTGCCAGCAGTCTAGGTCCCGGAGATACGCAGTATTTT; clone_size: NA; v_call: TRBV7-6; j_call: TRBJ2-3; d_call: NA
cdr3_aa: CASTRGSNTGELFF; cdr3_nt: TGTGCCAGCACCCGGGGTTCGAACACCGGGGAGCTGTTTTTT; clone_size: NA; v_call: TRBV27; j_call: TRBJ2-2; d_call: NA
cdr3_aa: CSVELGAAPEKLFF; cdr3_nt: TGCAGCGTTGAGCTGGGGGCAGCCCCCGAAAAACTGTTTTTT; clone_size: NA; v_call: TRBV29-1; j_call: TRBJ1-4; d_call: NA
cdr3_aa: CASSARDTNYEQYF; cdr3_nt: TGTGCCAGCTCAGCCCGGGACACTAACTACGAGCAGTACTTC; clone_size: NA; v_call: TRBV18; j_call: TRBJ2-7; d_call: NA
cdr3_aa: CASRLSTGTFGNTIYF; cdr3_nt: TGTGCCAGCAGACTATCCACCGGGACATTTGGAAACACCATATATTTT; clone_size: NA; v_call: TRBV5-8; j_call: TRBJ1-3; d_call: NA
cdr3_aa: CASSQGTGENEKLFF; cdr3_nt: TGTGCCAGCAGCCAAGGGACAGGTGAAAATGAAAAACTGTTTTTT; clone_size: once; v_call: TRBV3-1/TRBV3-2; j_call: TRBJ1-4; d_call: TRBD1
cdr3_aa: CASSITPRQGLGQPQHF; cdr3_nt: TGTGCCAGTAGTATAACTCCCCGACAGGGGCTAGGCCAGCCCCAGCATTTT; clone_size: NA; v_call: TRBV19; j_call: TRBJ1-5; d_call: TRBD1
cdr3_aa: CASSLGPREKLFF; cdr3_nt: TGTGCCAGCAGCCTTGGGCCAAGGGAAAAACTGTTTTTT; clone_size: NA; v_call: TRBV5-6; j_call: TRBJ1-4; d_call: NA
cdr3_aa: CASSPDTGGVQPQHF; cdr3_nt: TGCGCCAGCAGCCCCGATACAGGGGGAGTCCAGCCCCAGCATTTT; clone_size: NA; v_call: TRBV5-1; j_call: TRBJ1-5; d_call: TRBD1
cdr3_aa: CASSGRTGGGKTQYF; cdr3_nt: TGTGCCAGCAGCGGAAGGACAGGGGGCGGGAAGACCCAGTACTTC; clone_size: once; v_call: TRBV9; j_call: TRBJ2-5; d_call: TRBD1
cdr3_aa: CAIRRDTGISGANVLTF; cdr3_nt: TGTGCCATCAGACGGGACACGGGCATATCCGGGGCCAACGTCCTGACTTTC; clone_size: NA; v_call: TRBV10-3; j_call: TRBJ2-6; d_call: NA
cdr3_aa: CASNVGGTDTQYF; cdr3_nt: TGCGCCAGCAACGTCGGGGGCACAGATACGCAGTATTTT; clone_size: NA; v_call: TRBV5-1; j_call: TRBJ2-3; d_call: NA
cdr3_aa: CASSGTWATGELFF; cdr3_nt: TGCGCCAGCAGCGGAACCTGGGCCACCGGGGAGCTGTTTTTT; clone_size: NA; v_call: TRBV5-1; j_call: TRBJ2-2; d_call: NA
cdr3_aa: CASSIGQNNEQFF; cdr3_nt: TGTGCCAGTAGTATAGGGCAGAACAATGAGCAGTTCTTC; clone_size: NA; v_call: TRBV19; j_call: TRBJ2-1; d_call: NA
cdr3_aa: CASSLGGGAYEQYF; cdr3_nt: TGTGCCAGCAGTTTAGGGGGGGGAGCCTACGAGCAGTACTTC; clone_size: NA; v_call: TRBV28; j_call: TRBJ2-7; d_call: TRBD2
cdr3_aa: CASSLLAASTDTQYF; cdr3_nt: TGCGCCAGCAGCTTACTAGCGGCGAGCACAGATACGCAGTATTTT; clone_size: NA; v_call: TRBV5-1; j_call: TRBJ2-3; d_call: TRBD2